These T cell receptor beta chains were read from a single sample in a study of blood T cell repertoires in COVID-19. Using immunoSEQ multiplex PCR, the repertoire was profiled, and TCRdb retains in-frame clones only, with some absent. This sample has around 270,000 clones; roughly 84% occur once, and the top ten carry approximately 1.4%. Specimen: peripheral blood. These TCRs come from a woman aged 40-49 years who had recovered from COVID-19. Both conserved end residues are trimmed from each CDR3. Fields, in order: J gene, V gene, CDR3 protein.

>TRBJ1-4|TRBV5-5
ASSFSGTESEKLF
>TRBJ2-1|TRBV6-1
ASSDLGLAGEDEQF
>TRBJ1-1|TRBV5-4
ASSISSGTGLNEAF
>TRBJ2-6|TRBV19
ASSPGQGAVGANVLT
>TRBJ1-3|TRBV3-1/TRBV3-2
ASSQDRGGFAGNTIY
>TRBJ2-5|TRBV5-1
ASTPRAGRETQY
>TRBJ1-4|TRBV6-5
ASSPTGGPNEKLF
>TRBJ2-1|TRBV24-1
ATRGDREGRNEQF
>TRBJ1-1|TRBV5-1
ASSPDSALMNTEAF
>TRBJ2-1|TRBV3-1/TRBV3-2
ASSQSGGGAHEQF
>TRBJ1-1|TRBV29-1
SVESQGNTEAF